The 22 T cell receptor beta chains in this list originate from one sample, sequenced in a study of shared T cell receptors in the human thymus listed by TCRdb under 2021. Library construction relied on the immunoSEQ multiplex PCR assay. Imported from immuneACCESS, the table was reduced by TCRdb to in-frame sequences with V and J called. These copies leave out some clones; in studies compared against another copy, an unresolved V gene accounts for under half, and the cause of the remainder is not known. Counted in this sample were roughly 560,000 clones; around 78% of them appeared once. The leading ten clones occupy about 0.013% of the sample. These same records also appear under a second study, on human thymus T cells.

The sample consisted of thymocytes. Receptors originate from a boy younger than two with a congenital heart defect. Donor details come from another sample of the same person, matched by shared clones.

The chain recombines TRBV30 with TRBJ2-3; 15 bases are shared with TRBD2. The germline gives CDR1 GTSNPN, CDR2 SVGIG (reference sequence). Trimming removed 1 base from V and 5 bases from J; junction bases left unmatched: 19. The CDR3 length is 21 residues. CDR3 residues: CAWSDFEAWTSGRVKGDTQYF. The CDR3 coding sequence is TGTGCCTGGAGTGACTTTGAAGCGTGGACTAGCGGGAGGGTGAAAGGAGATACGCAGTATTTT.

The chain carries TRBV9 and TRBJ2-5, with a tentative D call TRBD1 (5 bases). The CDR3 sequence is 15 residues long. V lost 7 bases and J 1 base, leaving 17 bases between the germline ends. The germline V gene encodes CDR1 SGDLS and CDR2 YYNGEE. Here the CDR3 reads CASGQLGHPQETQYF. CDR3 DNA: TGTGCCAGCGGCCAACTCGGACACCCCCAAGAGACCCAGTACTTC. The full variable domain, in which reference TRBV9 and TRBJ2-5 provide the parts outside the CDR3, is DSGVTQTPKHLITATGQRVTLRCSPRSGDLSVYWYQQSLDQGLQFLIQYYNGEERAKGNILERFSAQQFPDLHSELNLSSLELGDSALYFCASGQLGHPQETQYFGPGTRLLVL.

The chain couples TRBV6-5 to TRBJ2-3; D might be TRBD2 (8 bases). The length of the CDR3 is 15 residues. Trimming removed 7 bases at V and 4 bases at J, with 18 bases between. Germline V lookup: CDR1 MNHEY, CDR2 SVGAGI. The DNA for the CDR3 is TGTGCCAGCAACAGGGGAACTAGCGGCCCAGATACGCAGTATTTT. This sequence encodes CASNRGTSGPDTQYF.

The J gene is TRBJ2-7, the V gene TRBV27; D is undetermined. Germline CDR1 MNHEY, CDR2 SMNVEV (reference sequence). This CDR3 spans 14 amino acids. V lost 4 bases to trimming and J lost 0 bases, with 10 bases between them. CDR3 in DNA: TGTGCCAGCAGTTCCTCACCGAGCTCCTACGAGCAGTACTTC. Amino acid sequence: CASSSSPSSYEQYF.

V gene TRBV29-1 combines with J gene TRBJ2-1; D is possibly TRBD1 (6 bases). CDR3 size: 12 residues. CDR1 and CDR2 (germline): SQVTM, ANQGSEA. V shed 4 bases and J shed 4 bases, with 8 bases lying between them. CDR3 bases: TGCAGCGTTGTGGACAGTTACAATGAGCAGTTCTTC. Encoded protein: CSVVDSYNEQFF.

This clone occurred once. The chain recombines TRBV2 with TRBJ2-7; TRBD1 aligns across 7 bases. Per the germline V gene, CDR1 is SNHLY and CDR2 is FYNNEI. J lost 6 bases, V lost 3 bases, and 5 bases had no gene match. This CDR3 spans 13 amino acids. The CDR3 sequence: CASSERGRREQYF. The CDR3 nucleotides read TGTGCCAGCAGTGAGAGGGGGCGTCGCGAGCAGTACTTC.

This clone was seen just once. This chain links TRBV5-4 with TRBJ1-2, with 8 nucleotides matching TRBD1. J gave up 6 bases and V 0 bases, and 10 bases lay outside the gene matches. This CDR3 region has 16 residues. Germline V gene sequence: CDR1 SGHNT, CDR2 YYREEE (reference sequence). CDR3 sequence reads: CASSLVFPGGKNGYTF. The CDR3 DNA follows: TGTGCCAGCAGCTTGGTGTTTCCAGGGGGCAAAAATGGCTACACCTTC.

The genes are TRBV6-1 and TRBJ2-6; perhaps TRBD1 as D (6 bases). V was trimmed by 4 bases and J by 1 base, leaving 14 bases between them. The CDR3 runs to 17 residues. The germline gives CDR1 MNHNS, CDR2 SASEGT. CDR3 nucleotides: TGTGCCAGCAGTGCCCTAACAGGGAAATCTGGGGCCAACGTCCTGACTTTC. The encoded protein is CASSALTGKSGANVLTF.

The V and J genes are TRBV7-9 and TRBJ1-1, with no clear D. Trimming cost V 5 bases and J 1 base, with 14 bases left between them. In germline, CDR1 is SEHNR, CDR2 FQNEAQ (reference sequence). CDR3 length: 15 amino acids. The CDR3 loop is CASSPPRGANTEAFF. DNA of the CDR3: TGTGCCAGCAGCCCACCCCGGGGAGCGAACACTGAAGCTTTCTTT. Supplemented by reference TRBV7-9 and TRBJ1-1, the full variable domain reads DTGVSQNPRHKITKRGQNVTFRCDPISEHNRLYWYRQTLGQGPEFLTYFQNEAQLEKSRLLSDRFSAERPKGSFSTLEIQRTEQGDSAMYLCASSPPRGANTEAFFGQGTRLTVV.

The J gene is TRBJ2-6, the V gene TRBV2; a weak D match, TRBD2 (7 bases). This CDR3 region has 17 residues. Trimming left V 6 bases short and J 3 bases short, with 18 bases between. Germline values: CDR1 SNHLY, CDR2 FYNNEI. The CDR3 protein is CASRKPRRGGGANVLTF. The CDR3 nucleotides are TGTGCCAGCAGGAAGCCTCGAAGGGGGGGTGGGGCCAACGTCCTGACTTTC.

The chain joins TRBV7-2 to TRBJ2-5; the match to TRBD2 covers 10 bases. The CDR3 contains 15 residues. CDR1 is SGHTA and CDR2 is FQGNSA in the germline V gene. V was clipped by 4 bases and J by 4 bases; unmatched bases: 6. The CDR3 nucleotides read TGTGCCAGCAGCTCCCGACTAGCGGGTCTAGAGACCCAGTACTTC. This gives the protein CASSSRLAGLETQYF. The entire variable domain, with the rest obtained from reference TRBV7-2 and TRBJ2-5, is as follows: GAGVSQSPSNKVTEKGKDVELRCDPISGHTALYWYRQSLGQGLEFLIYFQGNSAPDKSGLPSDRFSAERTGGSVSTLTIQRTQQEDSAVYLCASSSRLAGLETQYFGPGTRLLVL.

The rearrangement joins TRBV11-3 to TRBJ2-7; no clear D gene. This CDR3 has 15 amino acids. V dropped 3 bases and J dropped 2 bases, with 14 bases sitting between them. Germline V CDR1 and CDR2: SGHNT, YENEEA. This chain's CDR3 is CASSLYGVPAYEQYF. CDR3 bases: TGTGCCAGCAGCTTGTACGGAGTCCCAGCCTACGAGCAGTACTTC. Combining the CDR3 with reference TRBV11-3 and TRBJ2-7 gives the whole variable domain EAGVVQSPRYKIIEKKQPVAFWCNPISGHNTLYWYLQNLGQGPELLIRYENEEAVDDSQLPKDRFSAERLKGVDSTLKIQPAELGDSAVYLCASSLYGVPAYEQYFGPGTRLTVT.

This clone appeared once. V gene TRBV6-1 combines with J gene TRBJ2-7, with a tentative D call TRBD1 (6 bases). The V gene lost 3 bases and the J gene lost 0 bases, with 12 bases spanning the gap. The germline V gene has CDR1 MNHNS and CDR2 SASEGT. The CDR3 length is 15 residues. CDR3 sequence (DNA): TGTGCCAGCAGTGAGCTGGCAGGGGACTCCTACGAGCAGTACTTC. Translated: CASSELAGDSYEQYF.

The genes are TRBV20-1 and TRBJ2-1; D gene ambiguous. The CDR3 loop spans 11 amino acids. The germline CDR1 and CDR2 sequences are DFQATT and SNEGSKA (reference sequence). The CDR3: CRIRSRNEQFF. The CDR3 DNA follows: TGCAGAATTAGGAGCCGCAATGAGCAGTTCTTC.

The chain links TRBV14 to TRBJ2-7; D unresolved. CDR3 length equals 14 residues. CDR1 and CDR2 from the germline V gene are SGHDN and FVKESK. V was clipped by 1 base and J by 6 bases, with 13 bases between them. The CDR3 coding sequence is TGTGCCAGCAGCCAAGGGAGACCCATCTCCGAGCAGTACTTC. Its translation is CASSQGRPISEQYF.

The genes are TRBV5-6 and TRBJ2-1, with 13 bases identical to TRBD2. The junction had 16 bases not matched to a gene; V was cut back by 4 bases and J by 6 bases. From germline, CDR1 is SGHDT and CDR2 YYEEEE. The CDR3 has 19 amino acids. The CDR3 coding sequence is TGTGCCAGCAGCCAACGGACTAGCGGGAGTGTCAATAATTGCAATGAGCAGTTCTTC. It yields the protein CASSQRTSGSVNNCNEQFF.

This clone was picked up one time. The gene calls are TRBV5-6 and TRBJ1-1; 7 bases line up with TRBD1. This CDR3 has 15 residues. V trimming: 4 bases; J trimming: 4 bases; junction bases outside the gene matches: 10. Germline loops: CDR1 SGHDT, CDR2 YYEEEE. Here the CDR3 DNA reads TGTGCCAGCAGCCCACGGACAGGAAGGGGCACTGAAGCTTTCTTT. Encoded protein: CASSPRTGRGTEAFF.

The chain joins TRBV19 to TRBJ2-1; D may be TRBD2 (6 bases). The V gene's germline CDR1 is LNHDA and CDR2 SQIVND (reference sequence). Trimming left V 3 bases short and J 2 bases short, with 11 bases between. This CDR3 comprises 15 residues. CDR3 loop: CASSMSGGPYNEQFF. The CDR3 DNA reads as TGTGCCAGTAGTATGTCAGGAGGGCCCTACAATGAGCAGTTCTTC.

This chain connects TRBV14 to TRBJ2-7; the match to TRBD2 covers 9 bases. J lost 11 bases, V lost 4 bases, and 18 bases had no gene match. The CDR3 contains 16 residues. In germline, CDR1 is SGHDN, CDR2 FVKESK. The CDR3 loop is CASSPERTSALREEYF. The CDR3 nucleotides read TGTGCCAGCAGCCCCGAGAGGACTAGCGCCCTAAGAGAGGAGTACTTC. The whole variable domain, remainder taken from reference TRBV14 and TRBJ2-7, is EAGVTQFPSHSVIEKGQTVTLRCDPISGHDNLYWYRRVMGKEIKFLLHFVKESKQDESGMPNNRFLAERTGGTYSTLKVQPAELEDSGVYFCASSPERTSALREEYFGPGTRLTVT.

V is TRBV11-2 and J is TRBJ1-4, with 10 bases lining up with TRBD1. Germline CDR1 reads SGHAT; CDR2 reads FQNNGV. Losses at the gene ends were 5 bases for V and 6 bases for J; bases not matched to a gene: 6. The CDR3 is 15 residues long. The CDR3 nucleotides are TGTGCCAGCAGCCGAGGACAGGGGGGGGATGAAAAACTGTTTTTT. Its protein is CASSRGQGGDEKLFF.

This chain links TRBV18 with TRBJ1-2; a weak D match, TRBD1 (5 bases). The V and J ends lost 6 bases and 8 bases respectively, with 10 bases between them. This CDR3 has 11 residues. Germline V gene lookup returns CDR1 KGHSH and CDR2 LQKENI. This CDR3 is CASSPGLGYTF. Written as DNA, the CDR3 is TGTGCCAGCTCGCCGGGACTAGGCTACACCTTC.

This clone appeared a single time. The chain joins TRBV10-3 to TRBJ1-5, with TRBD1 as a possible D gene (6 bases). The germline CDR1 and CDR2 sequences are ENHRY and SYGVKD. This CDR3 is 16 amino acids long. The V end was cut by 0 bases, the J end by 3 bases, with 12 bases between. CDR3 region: CAISESADSFNQPQHF. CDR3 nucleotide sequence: TGTGCCATCAGTGAGTCGGCGGACAGCTTCAATCAGCCCCAGCATTTT.